This T cell receptor (beta chain) was found in a study of blood T cell repertoires in COVID-19. Whole-study context: Researchers got acute and convalescent COVID-19 samples from the United States, Italy and Spain.

As handled by the study authors: Amplification with reference gene primers provided the estimates of nucleated cell counts. TCRdb's table, derived via immunoSEQ multiplex PCR, lists solely in-frame clones and lacks some. That table is the source of V, J and clone size, and D and trimming were worked out from the DNA. Of fewer than 150,000 clones listed, approximately 86% are singletons. The ends lost 4 bases at V and 1 base at J; junction bases unmatched: 8. The CDR3 runs to 16 residues. Germline CDR1 reads KGHSH; CDR2 reads LQKENI. Source material: peripheral blood. The clonotype comes from a woman aged 50 to 65 who had recovered from COVID-19. The chain is built from TRBV18 and TRBJ2-3; TRBD2 matches 7 bases. CDR3 loop: CASSLSLADGTDTQYF. The CDR3 nucleotides read TGTGCCAGCTCACTATCCCTAGCGGATGGCACAGATACGCAGTATTTT.